A single sample gave rise to the 20 T cell receptor beta chains below, sequenced in a study of blood T cells in healthy people across ages. The authors ran a second PCR of roughly 6 to 11 cycles using a sample-barcoded 5' primer and a J-beta primer mix. TCRdb recomputed calls from the 5' RACE reads with MiXCR, one row per CDR3 protein. This table has around 1,900,000 distinct CDR3 sequences, about two fifths appearing once. The specimen sequenced was blood. The receptors come from a human donor in good health.

This clonotype was picked up a small number of times. V gene TRBV15 combines with J gene TRBJ1-2; 10 positions match TRBD1. With 3 bases clipped from V and 7 bases from J, the junction kept 11 bases outside the gene matches. The germline V gene encodes CDR1 LNHNV and CDR2 YYDKDF (reference sequence). The CDR3 spans 16 residues. The CDR3 DNA sequence: TGTGCCACCAGCAGCCGGGACAGGGGTATATTGTTTGGCTACACCTTC. Its translation is CATSSRDRGILFGYTF.

V gene TRBV12-3 or TRBV12-4 combines with J gene TRBJ2-4; 8 positions match TRBD1. The J segment lost 7 bases and the V segment lost 4 bases, leaving 3 bases of the junction unmatched. The CDR3 covers 13 residues. The CDR3 is CASSSQGVNIQYF. The CDR3 DNA reads TGTGCCAGCAGTTCACAGGGGGTGAACATTCAGTACTTC.

For the CDR3, the DNA is TGTGCCAGCAGCTGGGCCGTGAACGAAGAGACCCAGTACTTC. As protein: CASSWAVNEETQYF. The chain employs TRBV5-4 and TRBJ2-5; unclear D gene. CDR1 is SGHNT and CDR2 is YYREEE in the germline V gene (reference sequence). This CDR3 comprises 14 residues. V lost 3 bases and J 3 bases, leaving 12 bases between the germline ends.

In regard to this clonotype: The junction does not match germline at one end; this may be a read error. This rearrangement joins TRBV7-2 to TRBJ2-4; D might be TRBD2 (5 bases). Germline CDR1 SGHTA, CDR2 FQGNSA. CDR3 length: 13 amino acids. The CDR3: CASSFGRDNEQYF. DNA of the CDR3: TGTGCTAGCAGCTTTGGGAGAGACAATGAGCAGTACTTC.

This clonotype was detected only a few times. V is TRBV12-3 or TRBV12-4 and J is TRBJ1-5, with D possibly TRBD1 on 5 matching bases. This CDR3 comprises 15 residues. Trimming left V 5 bases short and J 4 bases short, with 15 bases between. DNA for the CDR3: TGTGCCAGCAGTAATCGACGGGGCGTAAATCAGCCCCAGCATTTT. Protein product: CASSNRRGVNQPQHF.

This rearrangement joins TRBV2 to TRBJ2-7; D may be TRBD2 (6 bases). Trimming left V 6 bases short and J 0 bases short, with 33 bases between. CDR3 length: 21 residues. Germline CDR1 is SNHLY and CDR2 is FYNNEI. CDR3 nucleotides: TGTGCCAGCAGAGACCCGAAGAAGACTCAGCGGACTAATCAAGGCTCCTACGAGCAGTACTTC. It is translated as CASRDPKKTQRTNQGSYEQYF. The full variable domain, its missing parts supplied by reference TRBV2 and TRBJ2-7, is EPEVTQTPSHQVTQMGQEVILRCVPISNHLYFYWYRQILGQKVEFLVSFYNNEISEKSEIFDDQFSVERPDGSNFTLKIRSTKLEDSAMYFCASRDPKKTQRTNQGSYEQYFGPGTRLTVT.

With regard to this clonotype: The junction shows a germline mismatch at one end, possibly a read error. The chain employs TRBV5-8 and TRBJ2-5; D call uncertain. Germline-derived CDR1 and CDR2 are SGHTS and YDEGEE. This CDR3 contains 17 residues. The CDR3 protein is CVSSFVSTALVGETQYF. The CDR3 region has the DNA TGTGTCAGCAGCTTCGTTAGTACAGCCCTGGTGGGAGAGACCCAGTACTTC.

This rearrangement joins TRBV6-4 to TRBJ2-7; D is possibly TRBD1 or TRBD2 (5 bases each). The germline V gene has CDR1 MRHNA and CDR2 SNTAGT. The germline V and J ends were trimmed by 0 bases and 12 bases, with 15 bases remaining between them. The CDR3 has 13 residues. CDR3 nucleotides: TGTGCCAGCAGTGACTCTAGCGAGGACATACGGTACTTC. It yields the protein CASSDSSEDIRYF.

The table lists this clonotype with a few counts. This sequence joins TRBV7-9 and TRBJ2-1; 9 bases map to TRBD2. J lost 7 bases, V lost 0 bases, and 4 bases had no gene match. CDR1 and CDR2 from the germline V gene are SEHNR and FQNEAQ (reference sequence). The CDR3 totals 15 residues. Here the CDR3 reads CASSLALAGANEQFF. The CDR3 DNA sequence: TGTGCCAGCAGCTTAGCCTTAGCGGGGGCAAATGAGCAGTTCTTC.

The chain employs TRBV12-3 or TRBV12-4 and TRBJ1-6; 7 bases map to TRBD1. With V trimmed by 6 bases and J by 9 bases, 2 bases remained unmatched. This CDR3 contains 12 residues. In DNA, the CDR3 is TGTGCCAGCAGGGACAGGAGTTCACCCCTCCACTTT. As protein: CASRDRSSPLHF.

This chain links TRBV20-1 with TRBJ2-3, with TRBD1 identical over 7 bases. The J segment lost 2 bases and the V segment lost 7 bases, leaving 18 bases of the junction unmatched. The CDR3 has 17 residues. Germline assignment: CDR1 DFQATT and CDR2 SNEGSKA (reference sequence). In DNA, the CDR3 is TGCAGTGTGGATTTACCCTATACGACAGGGCCCACAGATACGCAGTATTTT. This encodes CSVDLPYTTGPTDTQYF.

This clonotype was seen a few times. V gene TRBV4-3 combines with J gene TRBJ1-2; 7 nucleotides line up with TRBD1. Germline lookup yields CDR1 LGHNA and CDR2 YSLEER. V shed 3 bases, J shed 3 bases, and the junction held 10 bases outside the gene matches. This CDR3 region has 16 residues. The CDR3 loop is CASSHLDRKRDYGYTF. DNA for the CDR3: TGCGCCAGCAGCCACTTGGACAGGAAAAGGGACTATGGCTACACCTTC.

The gene calls are TRBV6-6 and TRBJ1-5, with D possibly TRBD1 on 6 matching bases. Germline loops: CDR1 MNHNY, CDR2 SVGAGI (reference sequence). Trimming left V 4 bases short and J 4 bases short, with 14 bases between. This CDR3 is built from 15 residues. The CDR3 DNA reads as TGTGCCAGCAGTTGGTCGACAGGTTCGAATCAGCCCCAGCATTTT. Encoded protein: CASSWSTGSNQPQHF.

The chain uses TRBV7-2 and TRBJ2-3; a possible D gene is TRBD2 (7 bases). Germline V CDR1 and CDR2: SGHTA, FQGNSA. There are 13 residues in the CDR3. Trimming pared 5 bases from V and 7 bases from J, leaving 13 bases between. CDR3 residues: CASSRGALYTQYF. The DNA of the CDR3 is TGTGCCAGCAGCCGGGGGGCTCTGTATACGCAGTATTTT.

This clonotype was seen a few times. The V call is TRBV7-9, the J call TRBJ2-1; unclear D gene. V lost 5 bases, J lost 7 bases, and 12 bases lay in between. The CDR3 is 13 amino acids. Germline values: CDR1 SEHNR, CDR2 FQNEAQ (reference sequence). Here the CDR3 reads CASSQNSMNEQFF. The CDR3, as DNA: TGTGCCAGCAGCCAAAATTCAATGAATGAGCAGTTCTTC.

The chain couples TRBV20-1 to TRBJ2-1; TRBD2 aligns across 13 bases. The CDR3 totals 19 residues. V gave up 6 bases and J gave up 0 bases; unmatched junction bases: 14. The germline V gene encodes CDR1 DFQATT and CDR2 SNEGSKA (reference sequence). The CDR3, as DNA: TGCAGTGCCCCGGGACTAGCGGGGAGGCCCCTAGGCTCCTACAATGAGCAGTTCTTC. Translated, it gives CSAPGLAGRPLGSYNEQFF.

On this clonotype itself: At one end, the junction sequence differs from germline, possibly due to a read error. V and J are TRBV11-3 and TRBJ2-3; D gene unclear. The CDR3 has 12 amino acids. CDR1 and CDR2 (germline): SGHNT, YENEEA. CDR3 sequence (DNA): TGTGCCAGCAGCCATACGGCAGATACGCGGTATTTT. Protein product: CASSHTADTRYF.

This clonotype was detected a few times. CDR3 residues: CASSWYIVKNTEAFF. CDR3 in DNA: TGTGCCAGCAGCTGGTACATCGTTAAGAACACTGAAGCTTTCTTT. The chain links TRBV7-9 to TRBJ1-1; D is unclear. V was clipped by 4 bases and J by 1 base, with 13 bases between them. Germline CDR1 SEHNR, CDR2 FQNEAQ (reference sequence). The CDR3 contains 15 residues.

The rearrangement uses TRBV5-1 and TRBJ2-1, with TRBD2 as a possible D gene (5 bases). V was trimmed by 2 bases and J by 5 bases, leaving 8 bases between them. CDR3 size: 13 residues. Germline V gene data show CDR1 as SGHRS and CDR2 as YFSETQ. The CDR3 is CASSFEGDNEQFF. CDR3 coding DNA: TGCGCCAGCAGCTTCGAGGGTGACAATGAGCAGTTCTTC.

The V call is TRBV5-1, the J call TRBJ1-2, with TRBD1 matching 7 bases. The CDR3 has 15 amino acids. After removal of 4 bases from V and 8 bases from J, the junction contained 14 bases not matched to a gene. From germline, CDR1 is SGHRS and CDR2 YFSETQ. The CDR3 sequence is CASSASTGISSGYTF. In DNA, the CDR3 is TGCGCCAGCAGCGCGTCGACAGGGATTTCTTCGGGCTACACCTTC.